This is a list of T cell receptor beta chains from one sample in a study of PD-L1 blockade in urothelial cancer. Measured with immunoSEQ multiplex PCR; TCRdb has only the in-frame clones, and not every one. This sample carries under 45,000 clones, approximately 80% of them seen once, and the ten largest clones take around 20%. The sample here was PBMCs, taken around atezolizumab (anti-PD-L1) treatment. These receptors were obtained from a man aged 55 to 69 with urothelial cancer. CDR3s include the opening cysteine and the closing phenylalanine or tryptophan. D genes are given only for firm matches. Where a row states a size, it is once, few, many or the class of an expanded clone; other rows omit it.

clone_size j_call v_call d_call cdr3_aa cdr3_nt
- TRBJ2-3 TRBV5-1 - CASSASPEDTQYF TGCGCCAGCAGCGCCTCGCCGGAGGATACGCAGTATTTT
- TRBJ2-3 TRBV5-6 TRBD2 CASSPFIFGGGTDTQYF TGTGCCAGCAGCCCCTTTATCTTTGGGGGGGGAACAGATACGCAGTATTTT
- TRBJ1-1 TRBV19 TRBD1 CASSLPGTGLTEAFF TGTGCCAGTAGTCTCCCCGGGACAGGGCTCACTGAAGCTTTCTTT
- TRBJ2-4 TRBV6-6 - CASSYILNEAKNIQYF TGTGCCAGCAGTTACATCCTAAATGAGGCCAAAAACATTCAGTACTTC
many TRBJ1-6 TRBV6-4 - CASSDREGSPLHF TGTGCCAGCAGTGACAGGGAGGGGTCACCCCTCCACTTT
- TRBJ2-7 TRBV18 TRBD1 CASSSFDRAGYEQYF TGTGCCAGCTCATCTTTTGACAGGGCGGGCTACGAGCAGTACTTC
once TRBJ2-7 TRBV4-1 - CASSQLGEAYEQYF TGCGCCAGCAGCCAGCTCGGGGAAGCTTACGAGCAGTACTTC
- TRBJ1-5 TRBV6-1 TRBD1 CASSEAGTGNQPQHF TGTGCCAGCAGTGAAGCCGGGACAGGGAATCAGCCCCAGCATTTT
- TRBJ1-3 TRBV6-1 - CASSEDISGNTIYF TGTGCCAGCAGTGAGGACATCTCTGGAAACACCATATATTTT
- TRBJ1-2 TRBV6-6 - CASTTIFRSYGYTF TGTGCCAGCACTACCATCTTCCGATCTTATGGCTACACCTTC
once TRBJ1-1 TRBV5-1 - CASSLISGVRNTEAFF TGCGCCAGCAGCTTGATTTCGGGAGTCAGGAACACTGAAGCTTTCTTT
few TRBJ1-6 TRBV19 TRBD1 CASSLGQANNSPLHF TGTGCCAGTAGTCTCGGACAGGCGAATAATTCACCCCTCCACTTT
- TRBJ1-3 TRBV15 - CATSRDVTGNTIYF TGTGCCACCAGCAGAGATGTAACTGGAAACACCATATATTTT
- TRBJ1-5 TRBV7-9 - CASSAGWGSNQPQHF TGTGCCAGCAGCGCGGGGTGGGGGAGCAATCAGCCCCAGCATTTT
- TRBJ1-5 TRBV10-3 TRBD1 CAISPGGPLVSNQPQHF TGTGCCATCAGCCCAGGGGGGCCGCTGGTTAGCAATCAGCCCCAGCATTTT